This entry features one TCR beta chain sequence. Germline V lookup: CDR1 LNHDA, CDR2 SQIVND (reference sequence). The CDR3 spans 17 residues. Between the trimmed V and J ends, which lost 9 bases and 1 base, there was a span of 24 bases. Authors' analysis steps: Nucleated cell number was recorded as an estimate derived from reference gene primer amplification. Method: immunoSEQ multiplex PCR; TCRdb's copy keeps in-frame clones and lacks some. V, J and clone size reflect that table, while D and trimming were determined from the DNA. The table records 18,000 or so clones, roughly 80% of them present only once. These data are taken from a study of blood T cell repertoires in COVID-19. Study at large: COVID-19 samples, acute and convalescent, were from the United States, Italy and Spain. The cDNA or gDNA used as material had been derived from T cells, B-cell-depleted T cells, or PBMCs.

This receptor was taken from a man older than 75 with acute or convalescent COVID-19. Sequenced sample: peripheral blood. The genes are TRBV19 and TRBJ1-1, with unresolved D. Here the CDR3 reads CASREDPGGRGNTEAFF. DNA of the CDR3: TGTGCCAGCCGTGAAGATCCCGGCGGGCGGGGGAACACTGAAGCTTTCTTT.